These 24 T cell receptor beta chains were all obtained from the same sample, sequenced in a study of T cell clones after liver transplantation. Clones were sequenced by immunoSEQ multiplex PCR, and TCRdb holds only the in-frame ones, with some missing. The table lists tens of thousands of clones, roughly 90% of them singletons. Sequenced material: CD4+ T cells from blood, taken before liver transplant. The source is a human donor who received a liver transplant.

The CDR3 is CASSYPGREGGDEQFF. For the CDR3, the DNA is TGTGCCAGCAGCTACCCCGGGCGGGAGGGAGGGGATGAGCAGTTCTTC. This chain connects TRBV11-3 to TRBJ2-1; 9 positions match TRBD2. This CDR3 has 16 amino acids. V lost 4 bases and J lost 8; bases outside the gene matches: 12. The V gene's germline CDR1 is SGHNT and CDR2 YENEEA.

This clone was counted a few times. The rearrangement uses TRBV5-6 and TRBJ2-7; D is unresolved. Germline CDR1 is SGHDT and CDR2 is YYEEEE. V dropped 2 bases and J dropped 0 bases, with 12 bases sitting between them. The CDR3 has 15 residues. The CDR3 reads CASSFFSKSSYEQYF. In nucleotides, the CDR3 is TGTGCCAGCAGCTTCTTCAGTAAAAGCTCCTACGAGCAGTACTTC.

The V call is TRBV9, the J call TRBJ2-5; TRBD2 aligns across 8 bases. With 2 bases clipped from V and 4 bases from J, the junction kept 4 bases outside the gene matches. This CDR3 has 14 residues. Germline V lookup: CDR1 SGDLS, CDR2 YYNGEE. The CDR3 reads CASSVSGMAETQYF. CDR3 bases: TGTGCCAGCAGCGTTAGCGGGATGGCAGAGACCCAGTACTTC.

The genes are TRBV2 and TRBJ2-5; the D is unclear. The V end lost 6 bases, the J end lost 4 bases, and 6 bases lay between the germline ends. The CDR3 is 11 residues long. Germline values: CDR1 SNHLY, CDR2 FYNNEI. CDR3 in DNA: TGTGCCAGCAGCCTGGCAGAGACCCAGTACTTC. Protein product: CASSLAETQYF.

CDR3 residues: CACGGANTGELFF. As DNA, the CDR3 is TGTGCCTGCGGGGGGGCTAACACCGGGGAGCTGTTTTTT. The chain employs TRBV30 and TRBJ2-2; 8 bases agree with TRBD2. The V gene end was trimmed by 6 bases and the J gene end by 2 bases; junction bases not matched to a gene: 2. CDR3 length: 13 amino acids. Germline-derived CDR1 and CDR2 are GTSNPN and SVGIG (reference sequence).

CDR3 sequence (DNA): TGTGCCAGCAGTGTTGGCAGGGACCTCGAGCAGTACTTC. Its protein product is CASSVGRDLEQYF. This chain links TRBV2 with TRBJ2-7, with D perhaps assigned TRBD1 or TRBD2 (5 bases each). Germline V CDR1 and CDR2: SNHLY, FYNNEI. This CDR3 region has 13 residues. V shed 4 bases and J shed 6 bases, with 13 bases lying between them. The full variable domain, its missing parts supplied by reference TRBV2 and TRBJ2-7, is EPEVTQTPSHQVTQMGQEVILRCVPISNHLYFYWYRQILGQKVEFLVSFYNNEISEKSEIFDDQFSVERPDGSNFTLKIRSTKLEDSAMYFCASSVGRDLEQYFGPGTRLTVT.

V gene TRBV19 combines with J gene TRBJ2-7, with 12 bases fitting TRBD2. Germline trimming cut 6 bases from V and 0 bases from J; bases unmatched to any gene: 3. Germline assignment: CDR1 LNHDA and CDR2 SQIVND (reference sequence). The CDR3 runs 15 residues. The CDR3 DNA sequence: TGTGCCAGTAGCGGACTAGCGGGGAGCTCCTACGAGCAGTACTTC. Translated: CASSGLAGSSYEQYF.

In this sample, this clone turned up once. The V call is TRBV18, the J call TRBJ2-7; D may be TRBD1 (5 bases). V lost 3 bases, J lost 0 bases, and 9 bases lay in between. This CDR3 comprises 14 residues. Per the germline V gene, CDR1 is KGHSH and CDR2 is LQKENI. The CDR3 region is CASSPDTYSYEQYF. CDR3 coding DNA: TGTGCCAGCTCACCGGACACCTACTCCTACGAGCAGTACTTC.

The chain joins TRBV5-1 to TRBJ2-2, with TRBD1 matching 7 bases. Trimming took 3 bases from V and 3 from J; bases not matched to a gene: 11. Germline values: CDR1 SGHRS, CDR2 YFSETQ. This CDR3 has 17 amino acids. The CDR3 DNA reads TGCGCCAGCAGCTCGGGAACGGGACAGATTTACACCGGGGAGCTGTTTTTT. Amino acid sequence: CASSSGTGQIYTGELFF.

This chain joins TRBV19 and TRBJ2-3; a possible D gene is TRBD1 (5 bases). There are 16 residues in the CDR3. V lost 7 bases and J 1 base, leaving 18 bases between the germline ends. Per the germline V gene, CDR1 is LNHDA and CDR2 is SQIVND (reference sequence). The CDR3 sequence: CASTLAQGERTDTQYF. CDR3 in DNA: TGTGCCAGTACCCTCGCCCAGGGCGAGCGCACAGATACGCAGTATTTT.

This sequence joins TRBV5-1 and TRBJ2-2; D is perhaps TRBD1 or TRBD2 (5 bases each). This CDR3 has 15 residues. Germline CDR1 and CDR2: SGHRS and YFSETQ. V dropped 0 bases and J dropped 5 bases, with 11 bases sitting between them. DNA of the CDR3: TGCGCCAGCAGCTTGGCGGCCGGGACGACCGGGGAGCTGTTTTTT. This encodes CASSLAAGTTGELFF.

J is TRBJ2-2 and V is TRBV5-8, with D perhaps assigned TRBD1 or TRBD2 (9 bases each). CDR1 is SGHTS and CDR2 is YDEGEE in the germline V gene. CDR3 size: 18 residues. Between the trimmed V and J ends, which lost 3 bases and 4 bases, there was a span of 22 bases. CDR3 DNA: TGTGCCAGCAGCTCCTACAGGGGGCTAGCGGGATCCACCGGGGAGCTGTTTTTT. Amino acids: CASSSYRGLAGSTGELFF.

The chain is built from TRBV10-3 and TRBJ2-3, with TRBD2 matching over 9 bases. Germline-derived CDR1 and CDR2 are ENHRY and SYGVKD. With 8 bases clipped from V and 2 bases from J, the junction kept 2 bases outside the gene matches. This CDR3 spans 13 amino acids. The CDR3: CAIGTSTTDTQYF. The CDR3 coding sequence is TGTGCCATCGGGACTAGCACCACAGATACGCAGTATTTT.

The rearrangement uses TRBV4-1 and TRBJ1-1; D call uncertain. CDR1 MGHRA and CDR2 YSYEKL come from the germline V gene. CDR3 length: 15 residues. V lost 0 bases to trimming and J lost 5 bases, with 13 bases between them. The CDR3 DNA sequence: TGCGCCAGCAGCCAAGACGCCCAGGTTTGGACTGAAGCTTTCTTT. Its translation is CASSQDAQVWTEAFF.

A single count supports this clone. The chain links TRBV11-2 to TRBJ1-4; 9 bases line up with TRBD1. The CDR3 runs 14 residues. The junction had 6 bases not matched to a gene; V was cut back by 5 bases and J by 8 bases. Germline CDR1 and CDR2: SGHAT and FQNNGV. CDR3 region: CASSAGQGSEKLFF. CDR3 bases: TGTGCCAGCAGCGCGGGACAGGGTAGCGAAAAACTGTTTTTT.

The gene calls are TRBV11-3 and TRBJ2-5, with TRBD2 identical over 7 bases. In germline, CDR1 is SGHNT, CDR2 YENEEA. J was trimmed by 5 bases and V by 2 bases; bases with no gene match: 5. The CDR3 runs to 14 residues. CDR3 bases: TGTGCCAGCAGCTTAATCCAACTAGCGGAGACCCAGTACTTC. It specifies CASSLIQLAETQYF.

This rearrangement joins TRBV28 to TRBJ1-1; TRBD1 matches 10 bases. Trimming cost V 6 bases and J 3 bases; bases outside gene matches: 10. The CDR3 totals 16 residues. CDR1 and CDR2 from the germline V gene are MDHEN and SYDVKM. The CDR3 sequence is CASSWDRGGGDTEAFF. CDR3 nucleotides: TGTGCCAGCAGCTGGGACAGGGGAGGAGGGGACACTGAAGCTTTCTTT.

The chain links TRBV5-6 to TRBJ1-2; TRBD1 might be the D (5 bases). V was trimmed by 4 bases and J by 0 bases, leaving 13 bases between them. CDR1 is SGHDT, CDR2 YYEEEE, per germline. This CDR3 spans 15 amino acids. Here the CDR3 reads CASSHGTGPNYGYTF. The DNA for the CDR3 is TGTGCCAGCAGCCACGGGACGGGACCTAACTATGGCTACACCTTC.

This rearrangement joins TRBV27 to TRBJ2-4; no firm D call. Germline lookup yields CDR1 MNHEY and CDR2 SMNVEV (reference sequence). V was cut by 3 bases and J by 4 bases, with 10 bases left in between. This CDR3 is 14 amino acids long. CDR3 sequence (DNA): TGTGCCAGCAGTTTTGTCGGAACGAAAAACATTCAGTACTTC. As protein: CASSFVGTKNIQYF.

This chain links TRBV5-6 with TRBJ2-7; the D is unclear. From germline, CDR1 is SGHDT and CDR2 YYEEEE. Deletions cut 1 base from V and 7 bases from J, with 6 bases between. The CDR3 loop spans 11 amino acids. The CDR3, as DNA: TGTGCCAGCAGCTTGATGGGGGAGCAGTACTTC. Translating it yields CASSLMGEQYF.

The table lists this clone with a few counts. The chain uses TRBV19 and TRBJ2-7; no definite D call. CDR1 and CDR2 from the germline V gene are LNHDA and SQIVND (reference sequence). V lost 1 base, J lost 2 bases, and 6 bases lay in between. CDR3 size: 13 residues. The CDR3, as DNA: TGTGCCAGTAGTATAGCCTCCCCCTACGAGCAGTACTTC. It yields the protein CASSIASPYEQYF.

The chain has TRBV4-3 and TRBJ2-7; TRBD2 agrees at 10 bases. Germline V gene data show CDR1 as LGHNA and CDR2 as YSLEER. The CDR3 sequence is 15 residues long. The J segment lost 6 bases and the V segment lost 2 bases, leaving 7 bases of the junction unmatched. For the CDR3, the DNA is TGCGCCAGCAGCCAATTAGCGGGAGGCCCCTCCGAGCAGTACTTC. This translates into CASSQLAGGPSEQYF.

This clone was observed a handful of times. The gene calls are TRBV5-1 and TRBJ2-1; D not certain. The CDR3 sequence is 16 residues long. Deletions cut 4 bases from V and 4 bases from J, with 18 bases between. Looked up from germline, CDR1 is SGHRS and CDR2 is YFSETQ. The CDR3 sequence is CASSPTASQLYNEQFF. In DNA, the CDR3 is TGCGCCAGCAGCCCCACAGCATCTCAATTATACAATGAGCAGTTCTTC. Based on the CDR3 plus reference TRBV5-1 and TRBJ2-1, the full variable domain is KAGVTQTPRYLIKTRGQQVTLSCSPISGHRSVSWYQQTPGQGLQFLFEYFSETQRNKGNFPGRFSGRQFSNSRSEMNVSTLELGDSALYLCASSPTASQLYNEQFFGPGTRLTVL.

In this sample, this clone turned up a few times. The chain carries TRBV14 and TRBJ2-5; TRBD2 agrees at 8 bases. The junction had 5 bases not matched to a gene; V was cut back by 1 base and J by 4 bases. CDR1 and CDR2 from the germline V gene are SGHDN and FVKESK. CDR3 size: 15 residues. The CDR3 spells CASSQGLASRETQYF. CDR3 coding DNA: TGTGCCAGCAGCCAAGGACTAGCGTCAAGAGAGACCCAGTACTTC.